The rows below give T cell receptor beta chains drawn from one sample of a study of beta chain features in type 1 diabetes. This table comes from immunoSEQ multiplex PCR, and its TCRdb copy is limited to in-frame clones, with some not included. This repertoire shows under 950,000 clones, about a sixth found once; its top ten account for 0.023%. The sample comprised naive CD4+ T cells from blood. These receptors all stem from a woman aged 18-30 years in good health. Each CDR3 is given without its conserved first and last residue. Each record gives: clone size, J gene, V gene, CDR3 protein. Clone size is not always given. Where it is, it says once, few, many or a class for expanded clones.

- | TRBJ2-7 | TRBV7-2 | ASSRDNSYEQY
many | TRBJ2-1 | TRBV5-1 | ASSSYNEQF
few | TRBJ2-1 | TRBV5-1 | ASSAGLAGLNNEQF
few | TRBJ1-3 | TRBV7-9 | ASSLSGGSGNTIY
few | TRBJ2-2 | TRBV9 | ASSSTGGDTGELF
- | TRBJ1-1 | TRBV29-1 | SVSLNRGEAF
few | TRBJ2-1 | TRBV5-4 | ASSLTVASSSYNEQF
- | TRBJ2-6 | TRBV7-9 | ASSQAHSGANVLT
- | TRBJ2-2 | TRBV7-2 | ASSLRLAGGTGELF
- | TRBJ1-6 | TRBV7-9 | ASSLQASPLH
- | TRBJ2-1 | TRBV10-1 | ASSDAGYSSYNEQF
- | TRBJ1-2 | TRBV18 | ASSPVTGGDYT
- | TRBJ2-3 | TRBV6-1 | ASKKTSADTQY
- | TRBJ1-5 | TRBV5-1 | APSDQPQH
- | TRBJ2-7 | TRBV7-9 | ASSEPGGTGLSYEQY
few | TRBJ2-1 | TRBV11-2 | ASSLRRDNSYNEQF
- | TRBJ2-5 | TRBV13 | ASSLAAKETQY
- | TRBJ2-1 | TRBV2 | ASSVGLAGVNEQF
- | TRBJ2-7 | TRBV2 | ASSRGWGEQY
few | TRBJ2-5 | TRBV4-3 | ASSPTHRGQSQETQY
- | TRBJ2-1 | TRBV5-1 | ASSFPSGLAGGNEQF
- | TRBJ2-1 | TRBV2 | ASIEAGGSYNEQF
few | TRBJ2-1 | TRBV29-1 | SVVDRGLGNEQF
- | TRBJ2-2 | TRBV28 | ASSSGQGSGELF
- | TRBJ2-7 | TRBV27 | ASSRSRGFNYEQY
- | TRBJ2-5 | TRBV29-1 | SVEMDWGVETQY
- | TRBJ2-7 | TRBV19 | ASARGQSYEQY
few | TRBJ2-1 | TRBV20-1 | SARRIEQF
- | TRBJ2-7 | TRBV28 | ASSPPPPGSSYEQY
- | TRBJ2-2 | TRBV6-5 | ASSWEGAWTGELF
- | TRBJ2-7 | TRBV28 | ASSLPEGLAGSHEQY
- | TRBJ1-5 | TRBV18 | ASSPEPVSVPQH
- | TRBJ2-7 | TRBV5-6 | ASRHAGLAGGRYEQY
few | TRBJ1-2 | TRBV9 | ASSPRYPGYGYT
few | TRBJ2-5 | TRBV11-1 | ASSSGLRLPETQY
- | TRBJ2-5 | TRBV15 | ATSRDPGTSGSGETQY
- | TRBJ2-7 | TRBV10-3 | AISQDSLLYEQY
- | TRBJ2-5 | TRBV5-1 | ASSLDRGSVQETQY
- | TRBJ1-5 | TRBV4-2 | ASSQDGPGAPNRPQH
few | TRBJ2-3 | TRBV4-3 | ASSQAARAGSTDTQY
- | TRBJ2-5 | TRBV7-2 | ASSLFDLGGSETQY
- | TRBJ1-1 | TRBV20-1 | SARAATPAF
few | TRBJ2-5 | TRBV7-8 | ASSLREWETQY
- | TRBJ1-5 | TRBV19 | ASSLPGRENQPQH
- | TRBJ1-6 | TRBV7-9 | ASARDNSPLH
few | TRBJ2-7 | TRBV4-1 | ASRPRQGSPYEQY
few | TRBJ2-1 | TRBV5-1 | ASSLDGGYNEQF
- | TRBJ1-6 | TRBV20-1 | SASENSPLH
few | TRBJ2-6 | TRBV4-1 | ASSPRQFSAGSAGANVLT
- | TRBJ2-5 | TRBV28 | ASSPNPGTSNY
few | TRBJ2-5 | TRBV15 | ATSSSGVKGETQY
few | TRBJ2-5 | TRBV7-6 | ASSSMAQETQY
- | TRBJ2-7 | TRBV19 | ASSNRQTYEQY
once | TRBJ1-3 | TRBV2 | ASSERVVQGRNTIY
- | TRBJ2-1 | TRBV4-3 | ASSHTLADNEQF
- | TRBJ2-5 | TRBV6-6 | ASSQRQGGGETQY
- | TRBJ1-1 | TRBV15 | ATSRDTGPWDAVEAF